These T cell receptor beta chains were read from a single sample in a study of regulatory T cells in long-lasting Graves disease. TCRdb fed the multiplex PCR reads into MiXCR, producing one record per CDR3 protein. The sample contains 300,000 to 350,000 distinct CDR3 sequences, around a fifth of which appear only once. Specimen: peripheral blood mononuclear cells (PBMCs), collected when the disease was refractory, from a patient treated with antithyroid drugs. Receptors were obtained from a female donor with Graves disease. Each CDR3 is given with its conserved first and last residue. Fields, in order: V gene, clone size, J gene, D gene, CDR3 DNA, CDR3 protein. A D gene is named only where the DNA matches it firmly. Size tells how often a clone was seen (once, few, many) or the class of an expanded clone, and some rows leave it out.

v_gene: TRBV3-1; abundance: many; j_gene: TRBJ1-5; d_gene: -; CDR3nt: TGTGCCAGCAGCCAGGGGAAGCCAGCTTATAGCAATCAGCCCCAGCATTTT; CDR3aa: CASSQGKPAYSNQPQHF
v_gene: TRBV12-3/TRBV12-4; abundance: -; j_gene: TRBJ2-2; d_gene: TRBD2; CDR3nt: TGTGCCAGCAGTTTCGCTGGCGGGAGAAAGGACACCGGAGAGCTGTTTTTT; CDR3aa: CASSFAGGRKDTGELFF
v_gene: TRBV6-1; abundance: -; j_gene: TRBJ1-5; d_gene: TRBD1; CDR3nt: TGTGCCAGCAGTGTAGAGCAGGGGGCCTCTCAGCCCCAGCATTTT; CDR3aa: CASSVEQGASQPQHF
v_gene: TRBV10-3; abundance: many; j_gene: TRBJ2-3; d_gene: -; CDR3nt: TGTGCCATCAGTGAAGTATCGGCAGATACGCAGTATTTT; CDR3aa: CAISEVSADTQYF
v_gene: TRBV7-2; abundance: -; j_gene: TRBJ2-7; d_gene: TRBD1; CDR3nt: TGTGCCAGCAGTCAAAGAGGGGGCAACTCCTACGAGCAGTACTTC; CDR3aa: CASSQRGGNSYEQYF
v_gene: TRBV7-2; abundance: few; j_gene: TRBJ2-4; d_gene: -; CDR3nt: TGTGCCAGCAGCCCCCAATCTTTATCATTAGCCAAAAACATTCAGTACTTC; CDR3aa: CASSPQSLSLAKNIQYF
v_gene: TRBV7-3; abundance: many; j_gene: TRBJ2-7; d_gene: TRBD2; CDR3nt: TGTGCCAGCAGCCAAGCGGGAGGGCCCTACGAGCAGTACTTC; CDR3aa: CASSQAGGPYEQYF
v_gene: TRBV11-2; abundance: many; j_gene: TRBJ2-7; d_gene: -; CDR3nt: TGTGCCAGCAGCTTGCCATACCAGGGTTACGAGCAGTACTTC; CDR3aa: CASSLPYQGYEQYF
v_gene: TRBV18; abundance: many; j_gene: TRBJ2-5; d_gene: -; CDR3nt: TGTGCCAGCACAAGGGATCGAGGGCGTGGGACCCAGTACTTC; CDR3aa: CASTRDRGRGTQYF
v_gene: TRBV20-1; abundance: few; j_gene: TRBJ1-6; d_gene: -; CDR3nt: TGCAGTCCCCGAGCCGGCGGGAGCTCCTATAATTCACCCCTCCACTTT; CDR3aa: CSPRAGGSSYNSPLHF
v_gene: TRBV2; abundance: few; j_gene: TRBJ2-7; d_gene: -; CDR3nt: TGTGCCAGCACTACAAAGGCGGACTCCTACGAGCAGTACTTC; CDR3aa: CASTTKADSYEQYF
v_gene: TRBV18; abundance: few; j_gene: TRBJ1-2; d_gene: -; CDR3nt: TGTGCCAGCTCACCGACGACAGGATCAGTGGGGGGCGGCTACACCTTC; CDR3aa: CASSPTTGSVGGGYTF
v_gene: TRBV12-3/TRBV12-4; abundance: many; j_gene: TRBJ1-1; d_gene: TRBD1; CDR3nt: TGTGCCAGCAGTTTCGGGGGGGCGACGGGACAGAAGCGACCCGGGGCTTTCTTT; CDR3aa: CASSFGGATGQKRPGAFF
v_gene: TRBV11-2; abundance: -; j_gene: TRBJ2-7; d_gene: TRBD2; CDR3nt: TGTGCCAGCAGCTTAGAAGCGGGGGTGGGAGGGCGCGAGCAGTACTTC; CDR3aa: CASSLEAGVGGREQYF
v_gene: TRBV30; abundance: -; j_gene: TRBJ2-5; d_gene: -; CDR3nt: TGTGCCTGGAGTGTCGGGGATCTCGAGACCCAGTACTTC; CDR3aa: CAWSVGDLETQYF
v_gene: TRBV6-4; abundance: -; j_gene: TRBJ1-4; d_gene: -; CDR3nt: TGTGCCAGCAGTTACTACTTCCTCGGAGGGGATGAGAACGAAAAACTGTTTTTT; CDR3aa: CASSYYFLGGDENEKLFF
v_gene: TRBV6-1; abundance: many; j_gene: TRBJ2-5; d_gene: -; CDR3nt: TGTGCCAGCATGGGCCCAGCTCGCCGAGAGACCCAGTACTTC; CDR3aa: CASMGPARRETQYF
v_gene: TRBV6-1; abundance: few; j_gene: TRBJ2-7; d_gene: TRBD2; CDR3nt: TGTGCCAGCAGCCGCCCGGCGGGGGGCAAGTACTTC; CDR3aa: CASSRPAGGKYF
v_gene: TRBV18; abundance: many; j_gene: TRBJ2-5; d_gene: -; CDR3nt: TGTGCCAGCTCACTTCATCTGCGGGAAGGAGAGACCCAGTACTTC; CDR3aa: CASSLHLREGETQYF
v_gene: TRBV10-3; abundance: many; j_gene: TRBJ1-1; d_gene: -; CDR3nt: TGTGCCATCAGTGACAGGGGAGGAATGAACACTGAAGCTTTCTTT; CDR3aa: CAISDRGGMNTEAFF
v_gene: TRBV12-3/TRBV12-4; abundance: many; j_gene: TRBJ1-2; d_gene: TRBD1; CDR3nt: TGTGCCAGCAGTTTAAGACAGGGGGTTCTCTATGGCTACACCTTC; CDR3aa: CASSLRQGVLYGYTF
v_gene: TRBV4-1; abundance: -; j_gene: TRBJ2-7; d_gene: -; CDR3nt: TGCGCCAGCAGCCAAATTACAGGGTTCGCCTACGAGCAGTACTTC; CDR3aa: CASSQITGFAYEQYF
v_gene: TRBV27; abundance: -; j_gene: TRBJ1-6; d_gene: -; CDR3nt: TGTACCAGCAGTTACTCCACTCGCAATTCACCCCTCCACTTT; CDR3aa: CTSSYSTRNSPLHF
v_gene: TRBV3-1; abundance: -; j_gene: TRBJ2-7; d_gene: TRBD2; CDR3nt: TGTGCCAGCAGCCTAATCCGAGCGGCTAGCGGGACGGTCGAGCAGTACTTC; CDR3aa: CASSLIRAASGTVEQYF
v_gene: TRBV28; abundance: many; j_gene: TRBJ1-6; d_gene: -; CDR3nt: TGTGCCAGCAAGCGTAGGGGCCCATCACCCAATTCACCCCTCCACTTT; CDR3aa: CASKRRGPSPNSPLHF
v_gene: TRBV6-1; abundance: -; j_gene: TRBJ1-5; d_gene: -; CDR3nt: TGTGCCGCACGATCCGGGACCCTCAATCAGCCCCAGCATTTT; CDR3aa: CAARSGTLNQPQHF
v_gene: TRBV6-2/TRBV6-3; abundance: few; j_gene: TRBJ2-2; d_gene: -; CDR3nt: TGTGCCAGCAGTTACTCCAGGAACACCGGGGAGCTGTTTTTT; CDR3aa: CASSYSRNTGELFF
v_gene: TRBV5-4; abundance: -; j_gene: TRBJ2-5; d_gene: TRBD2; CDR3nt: TGTGCCAGCAGCATAGGGACTACCCCCCAAGAGACCCAGTACTTC; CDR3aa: CASSIGTTPQETQYF
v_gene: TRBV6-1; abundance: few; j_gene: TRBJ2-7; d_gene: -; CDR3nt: TGTGCCAGCAGCCATGACCGCACCTACGAGCAGTACTTC; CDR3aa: CASSHDRTYEQYF
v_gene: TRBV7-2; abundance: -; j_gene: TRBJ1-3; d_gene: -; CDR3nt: TGTGCCAGCAGCTTAGGGACAGTATCATCTGGAAACACCATATATTTT; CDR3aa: CASSLGTVSSGNTIYF
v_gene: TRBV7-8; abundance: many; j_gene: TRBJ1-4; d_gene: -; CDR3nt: TGTGCCAGCAGCTCGACGGCTCGGGCTGCAACTAATGAAAAACTGTTTTTT; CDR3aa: CASSSTARAATNEKLFF
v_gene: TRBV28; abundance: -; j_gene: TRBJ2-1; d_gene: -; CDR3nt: TGTGCCAGCAGTTCCCCCCTAGGTGGGGTATACAATGAGCAGTTCTTC; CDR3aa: CASSSPLGGVYNEQFF
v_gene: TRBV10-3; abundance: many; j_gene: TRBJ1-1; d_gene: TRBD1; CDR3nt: TGTGCCATCAGTCCGGGACAGGGTTTGAACACTGAAGCTTTCTTT; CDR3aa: CAISPGQGLNTEAFF
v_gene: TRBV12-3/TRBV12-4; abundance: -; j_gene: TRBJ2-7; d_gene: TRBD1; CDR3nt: TGTGCCAGCAGTGACATGGGACAGGGCTACGAGCAGTACTTC; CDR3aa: CASSDMGQGYEQYF
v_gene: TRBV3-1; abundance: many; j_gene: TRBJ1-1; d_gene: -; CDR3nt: TGTGCCAGCAGCCTTACTAGGGCGGCGAGGGCTGAAGCTTTCTTT; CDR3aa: CASSLTRAARAEAFF
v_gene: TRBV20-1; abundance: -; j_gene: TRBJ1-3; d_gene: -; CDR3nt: TGCAGTGCTGTCCCCCCCAGGTCTGGAAACACCATATATTTT; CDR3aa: CSAVPPRSGNTIYF
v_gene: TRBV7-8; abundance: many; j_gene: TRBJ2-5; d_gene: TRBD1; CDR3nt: TGTGCCAGCAGCTTTATGGGACAGGGGAGCCAAGAGACCCAGTACTTC; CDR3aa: CASSFMGQGSQETQYF
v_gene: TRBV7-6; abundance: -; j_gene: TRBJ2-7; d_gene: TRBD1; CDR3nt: TGTGCCAGCAGCCCCGGACAGGGGGCCCCCTACGAGCAGTACTTC; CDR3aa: CASSPGQGAPYEQYF
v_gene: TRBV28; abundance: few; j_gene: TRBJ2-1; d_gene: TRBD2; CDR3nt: TGTGCCAGCAGTTTGGGGTTTGCTAGCGGGAGGAGTATCTCCTACAATGAGCAGTTCTTC; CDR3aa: CASSLGFASGRSISYNEQFF
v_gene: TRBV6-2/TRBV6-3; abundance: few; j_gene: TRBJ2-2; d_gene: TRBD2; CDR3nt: TGTGCCACAACGGGACTAGCGGGCACCGGGGAGCTGTTTTTT; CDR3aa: CATTGLAGTGELFF
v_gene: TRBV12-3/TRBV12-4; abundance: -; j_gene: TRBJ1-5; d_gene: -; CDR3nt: TGTGCCAGCAGGGGGGGGACACTGGGTAGGGCCCAGCATTTT; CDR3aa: CASRGGTLGRAQHF
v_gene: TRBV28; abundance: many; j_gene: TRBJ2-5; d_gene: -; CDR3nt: TGTGCCAGCAGTTTGCAGGGGATCTTGGGAACCCAGTACTTC; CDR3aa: CASSLQGILGTQYF
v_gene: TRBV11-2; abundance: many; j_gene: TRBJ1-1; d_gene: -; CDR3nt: TGTGCCAGCAGCCTTGCTTTTATGAACACTGAAGCTTTCTTT; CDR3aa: CASSLAFMNTEAFF
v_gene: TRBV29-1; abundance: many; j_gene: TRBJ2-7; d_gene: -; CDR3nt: TGCAGTGTCCAGACAAGGCTCCTCGAGCAGTACTTC; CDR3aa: CSVQTRLLEQYF
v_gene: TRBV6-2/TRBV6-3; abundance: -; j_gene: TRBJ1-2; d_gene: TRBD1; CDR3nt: TGTGCCAGCAGTTACCCTCTTCGACAGGGGGCTCCCTATGGCTACACCTTC; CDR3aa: CASSYPLRQGAPYGYTF
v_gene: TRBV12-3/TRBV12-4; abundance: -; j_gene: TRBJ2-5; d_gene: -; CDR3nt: TGTGCCAGCAGTTTGTCGGGGCCAGAGACCCAGTACTTC; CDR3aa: CASSLSGPETQYF
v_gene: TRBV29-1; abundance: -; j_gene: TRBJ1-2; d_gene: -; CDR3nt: TGCAGCGTTGAAAAGGGAGGCTATGGCTACACCTTC; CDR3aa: CSVEKGGYGYTF
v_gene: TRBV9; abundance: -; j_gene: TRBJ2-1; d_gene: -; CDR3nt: TGTGCCAGCAGCGTAGCCTTAGGGACAAACCACAATGAGCAGTTCTTC; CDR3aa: CASSVALGTNHNEQFF
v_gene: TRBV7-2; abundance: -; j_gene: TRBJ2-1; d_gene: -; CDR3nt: TGTGCCAGCAGCTTCCCTACGGACAGAGACAATGAGCAGTTCTTC; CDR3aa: CASSFPTDRDNEQFF
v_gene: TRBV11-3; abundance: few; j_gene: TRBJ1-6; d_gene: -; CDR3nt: TGTGCCAGCAGCCCAAGGGTCCGGACAGCCAAGAATTCACCCCTCCACTTT; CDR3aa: CASSPRVRTAKNSPLHF
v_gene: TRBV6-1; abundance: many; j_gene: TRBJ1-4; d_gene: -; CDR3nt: TGTGCCAGCAGTGTCAGGGGAGGTAGGGAAAAACTGTTTTTT; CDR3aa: CASSVRGGREKLFF
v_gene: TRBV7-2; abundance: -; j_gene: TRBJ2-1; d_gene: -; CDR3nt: TGTGCCAGCAGCTTCCACGGGGATTACAATGAGCAGTTCTTC; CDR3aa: CASSFHGDYNEQFF
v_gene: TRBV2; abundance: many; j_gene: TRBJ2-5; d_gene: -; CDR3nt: TGTGCCAGCGGGGGTTCCAATAACCGCCAAGAGACCCAGTACTTC; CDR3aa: CASGGSNNRQETQYF
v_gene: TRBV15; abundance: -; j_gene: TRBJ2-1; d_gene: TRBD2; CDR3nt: TGTGCCACCAGCAGACGTCGGGGACTAGTCGACAATGAGCAGTTCTTC; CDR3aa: CATSRRRGLVDNEQFF
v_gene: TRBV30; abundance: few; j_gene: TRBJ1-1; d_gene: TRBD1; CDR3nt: TGTGCCTGGGGGACAGGGGGGACTGAAGCTTTCTTT; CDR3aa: CAWGTGGTEAFF
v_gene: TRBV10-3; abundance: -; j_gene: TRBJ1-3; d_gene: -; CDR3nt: TGTGCCATCAGTGAGTCGGCTACAAGCCTGGCGAACACCATATATTTT; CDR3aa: CAISESATSLANTIYF